The next 7 T cell receptor beta chains were all read from a single sample in a study of spatial heterogeneity in lung cancer. TCRdb passed the 5' RACE reads through MiXCR, listing each CDR3 protein once. This sample has 40,000 to 45,000 distinct CDR3 sequences, with about 6.5% found just once. Documented time point: sample taken at primary tumor resection. Source: PBMCs, taken at surgery. The origin of the receptors is a female donor with early-stage non-small cell lung cancer.

At least ten counts were recorded for this clonotype. The chain combines TRBV5-1 with TRBJ2-3; 7 bases map to TRBD2. This CDR3 spans 15 amino acids. Per germline, CDR1 SGHRS and CDR2 YFSETQ. Losses at the gene ends were 7 bases for V and 6 bases for J; bases not matched to a gene: 14. The CDR3 protein is CASCPAGEAVDTQYF. CDR3 DNA sequence: TGCGCCAGCTGCCCCGCGGGAGAGGCCGTGGATACGCAGTATTTT.

A few counts support this clonotype. The V gene is TRBV7-3, the J gene TRBJ2-3, with D possibly being TRBD2 (5 bases). CDR1 and CDR2 (germline): SGHTA, FQGTGA. Trimming shortened V by 6 bases and J by 0 bases, and 7 bases separated the two germline ends. This CDR3 region has 13 residues. CDR3 DNA: TGTGCCAGCAGGGACTCCAGCACAGATACGCAGTATTTT. Its protein is CASRDSSTDTQYF.

This clonotype has only a few counts. The chain carries TRBV5-1 and TRBJ2-7; D call uncertain. CDR3 length: 14 residues. V dropped 5 bases and J dropped 0 bases, with 12 bases sitting between them. Germline V lookup: CDR1 SGHRS, CDR2 YFSETQ. The CDR3 sequence: CASSKRIDSYEQYF. The CDR3 region has the DNA TGCGCCAGCAGTAAGAGGATTGACTCCTACGAGCAGTACTTC.

V is TRBV12-3 or TRBV12-4 and J is TRBJ2-7; D is possibly TRBD1 (5 bases). V was shortened by 4 bases and J by 4 bases, with 17 bases between the two germline ends. This CDR3 contains 15 residues. CDR3 in amino acids: CASSWVKGSGYEQYF. In DNA form, the CDR3 reads TGTGCCAGCAGTTGGGTGAAGGGTTCAGGGTACGAGCAGTACTTC.

This clonotype was counted a few times. The chain has TRBV7-2 and TRBJ1-4, with D uncertain. This CDR3 spans 12 amino acids. Germline V gene sequence: CDR1 SGHTA, CDR2 FQGNSA. Trimming left V 3 bases short and J 7 bases short, with 6 bases between. As DNA, the CDR3 is TGTGCCAGCAGCTTTAGTGGTGAAAAACTGTTTTTT. It yields the protein CASSFSGEKLFF.

This clonotype was detected ten times or more. The J gene is TRBJ1-5, the V gene TRBV6-6; D is unclear. V dropped 5 bases and J dropped 0 bases, with 8 bases sitting between them. The CDR3 runs 14 residues. CDR1 and CDR2 (germline): MNHNY, SVGAGI (reference sequence). The CDR3 here is CASSGLYSNQPQHF. Written as DNA, the CDR3 is TGTGCCAGCAGTGGTCTTTATAGCAATCAGCCCCAGCATTTT.

This clonotype showed up many times. The chain uses TRBV5-4 and TRBJ2-1, with 11 bases that match TRBD2. From germline, CDR1 is SGHNT and CDR2 YYREEE (reference sequence). The CDR3 is made up of 17 amino acids. J was trimmed by 4 bases and V by 1 base; bases with no gene match: 7. The CDR3 nucleotides read TGTGCCAGCAGCTTGAAGGCTAGCGGGGGGACTTACAATGAGCAGTTCTTC. Protein product: CASSLKASGGTYNEQFF. Complete variable domain (other parts from reference TRBV5-4 and TRBJ2-1): ETGVTQSPTHLIKTRGQQVTLRCSSQSGHNTVSWYQQALGQGPQFIFQYYREEENGRGNFPPRFSGLQFPNYSSELNVNALELDDSALYLCASSLKASGGTYNEQFFGPGTRLTVL.